A single sample gave rise to the 5 T cell receptor beta chains below, sequenced in a study of metastatic and nonmetastatic thyroid tumors. MiXCR reprocessed the PCR reads for TCRdb. The sample records thousands of clones, roughly 20% being singletons. No treatment had been given to any patient before thyroid surgery. Input material: adjacent normal tissue. Receptors were obtained from a male donor with papillary thyroid cancer or a benign thyroid nodule (not recorded which). Some clones in this sample may be carry-over from other donors' samples.

The chain couples TRBV6-5 to TRBJ2-7; 7 bases are a match to TRBD1. The CDR3 sequence is 14 residues long. Trimming removed 2 bases from V and 12 bases from J; junction bases left unmatched: 13. The germline CDR1 and CDR2 sequences are MNHEY and SVGAGI. CDR3 coding DNA: TGTGCCAGCAGTTACGGGACAGTCTCCTACGTGGTGTACTTC. Translation gives CASSYGTVSYVVYF.

The chain combines TRBV6-5 with TRBJ2-7; 10 nucleotides agree with TRBD1. J gave up 4 bases and V 2 bases, and 5 bases lay outside the gene matches. There are 15 residues in the CDR3. Germline V gives CDR1 MNHEY, CDR2 SVGAGI. In nucleotides, the CDR3 is TGTGCCAGCAGTTACGGGACAGGGGACCCATACGAGCAGTACTTC. Translation gives CASSYGTGDPYEQYF.

This chain uses TRBV7-9 with TRBJ1-4, with 11 bases identical to TRBD1. Trimming removed 6 bases from V and 13 bases from J; junction bases left unmatched: 13. The length of the CDR3 is 15 residues. Germline V lookup: CDR1 SEHNR, CDR2 FQNEAQ (reference sequence). The CDR3: CASSTGTGGTKRLFF. In DNA, the CDR3 is TGTGCCAGCAGTACCGGGACAGGGGGTACCAAGAGACTGTTTTTT.

This clone showed up just a few times. V is TRBV2 and J is TRBJ1-4, with 7 bases lining up with TRBD1. J lost 3 bases, V lost 7 bases, and 5 bases had no gene match. Germline lookup yields CDR1 SNHLY and CDR2 FYNNEI. The CDR3 spans 14 residues. This CDR3 is CASKQGMANEKLFF. The CDR3 bases are TGTGCCAGCAAACAGGGGATGGCTAATGAAAAACTGTTTTTT.

This clone turned up a few times. V is TRBV28 and J is TRBJ2-7; 16 bases are shared with TRBD2. The V gene end was trimmed by 6 bases and the J gene end by 3 bases; junction bases not matched to a gene: 5. CDR1 and CDR2 from the germline V gene are MDHEN and SYDVKM. This CDR3 is built from 16 residues. Here the CDR3 reads CASSPGLAGGDYEQYF. In DNA form, the CDR3 reads TGTGCCAGCAGCCCGGGACTAGCGGGGGGGGACTACGAGCAGTACTTC.